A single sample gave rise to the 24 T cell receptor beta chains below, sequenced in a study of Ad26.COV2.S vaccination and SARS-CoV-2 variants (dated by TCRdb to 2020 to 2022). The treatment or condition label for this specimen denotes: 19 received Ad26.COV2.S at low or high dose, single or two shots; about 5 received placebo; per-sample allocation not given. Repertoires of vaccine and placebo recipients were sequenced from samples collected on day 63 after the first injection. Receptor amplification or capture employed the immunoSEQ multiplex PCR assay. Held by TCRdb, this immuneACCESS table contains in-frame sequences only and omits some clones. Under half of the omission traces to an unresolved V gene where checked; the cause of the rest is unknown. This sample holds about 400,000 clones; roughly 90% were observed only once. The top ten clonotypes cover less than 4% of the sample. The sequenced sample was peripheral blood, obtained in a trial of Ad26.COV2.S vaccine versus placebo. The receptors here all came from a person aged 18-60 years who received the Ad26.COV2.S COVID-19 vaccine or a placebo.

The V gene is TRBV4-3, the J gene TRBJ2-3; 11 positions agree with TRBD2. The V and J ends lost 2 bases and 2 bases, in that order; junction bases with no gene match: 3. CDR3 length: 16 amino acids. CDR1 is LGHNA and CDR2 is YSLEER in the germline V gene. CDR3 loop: CASSQLAGGYTDTQYF. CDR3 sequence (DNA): TGCGCCAGCAGCCAACTAGCGGGGGGTTACACAGATACGCAGTATTTT.

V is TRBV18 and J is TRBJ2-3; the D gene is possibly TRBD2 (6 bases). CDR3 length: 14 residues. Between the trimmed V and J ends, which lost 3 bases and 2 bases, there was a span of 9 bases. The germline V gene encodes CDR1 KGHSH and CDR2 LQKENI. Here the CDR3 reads CASSPTSFTDTQYF. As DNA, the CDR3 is TGTGCCAGCTCACCGACTAGTTTCACAGATACGCAGTATTTT.

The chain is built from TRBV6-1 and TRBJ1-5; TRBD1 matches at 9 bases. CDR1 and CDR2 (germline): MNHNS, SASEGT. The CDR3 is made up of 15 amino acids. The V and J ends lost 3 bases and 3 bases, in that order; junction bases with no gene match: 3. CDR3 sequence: CASSELQGANQPQHF. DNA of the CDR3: TGTGCCAGCAGTGAGTTACAGGGGGCCAATCAGCCCCAGCATTTT.

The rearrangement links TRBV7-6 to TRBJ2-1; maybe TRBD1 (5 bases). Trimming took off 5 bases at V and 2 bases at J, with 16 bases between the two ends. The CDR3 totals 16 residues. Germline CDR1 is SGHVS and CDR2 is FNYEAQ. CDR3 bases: TGTGCCAGCAGCCCTGGACAATCGGGCCCCTACAATGAGCAGTTCTTC. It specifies CASSPGQSGPYNEQFF. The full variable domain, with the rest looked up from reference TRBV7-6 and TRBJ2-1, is GAGVSQSPRYKVTKRGQDVALRCDPISGHVSLYWYRQALGQGPEFLTYFNYEAQQDKSGLPNDRFSAERPEGSISTLTIQRTEQRDSAMYRCASSPGQSGPYNEQFFGPGTRLTVL.

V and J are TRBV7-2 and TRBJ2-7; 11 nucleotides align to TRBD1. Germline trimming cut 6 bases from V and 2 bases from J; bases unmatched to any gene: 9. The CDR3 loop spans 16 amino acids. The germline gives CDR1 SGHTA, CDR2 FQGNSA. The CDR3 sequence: CASSPAPGQGAYEQYF. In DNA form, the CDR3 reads TGTGCCAGCAGTCCAGCCCCGGGACAGGGGGCCTACGAGCAGTACTTC.

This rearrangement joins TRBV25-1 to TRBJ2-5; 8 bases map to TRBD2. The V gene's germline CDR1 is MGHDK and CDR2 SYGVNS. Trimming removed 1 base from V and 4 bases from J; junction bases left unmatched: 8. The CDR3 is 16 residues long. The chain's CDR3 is CASSEWVGGAPETQYF. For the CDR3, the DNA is TGTGCCAGCAGTGAATGGGTCGGGGGGGCCCCAGAGACCCAGTACTTC.

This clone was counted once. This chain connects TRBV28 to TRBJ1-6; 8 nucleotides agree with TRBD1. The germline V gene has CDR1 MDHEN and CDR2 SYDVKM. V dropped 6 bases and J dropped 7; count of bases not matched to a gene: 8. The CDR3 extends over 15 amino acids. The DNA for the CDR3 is TGTGCCAGCAGAGACTGGACAGGGCGGAATTCACCCCTCCACTTT. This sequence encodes CASRDWTGRNSPLHF.

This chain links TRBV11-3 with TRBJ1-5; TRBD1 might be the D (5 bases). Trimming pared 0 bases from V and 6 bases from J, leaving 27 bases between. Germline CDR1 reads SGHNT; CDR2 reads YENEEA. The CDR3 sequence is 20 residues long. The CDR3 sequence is CASSLDPLFEGLDGGQPQHF. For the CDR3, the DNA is TGTGCCAGCAGCTTAGATCCCCTATTTGAGGGACTTGACGGAGGTCAGCCCCAGCATTTT.

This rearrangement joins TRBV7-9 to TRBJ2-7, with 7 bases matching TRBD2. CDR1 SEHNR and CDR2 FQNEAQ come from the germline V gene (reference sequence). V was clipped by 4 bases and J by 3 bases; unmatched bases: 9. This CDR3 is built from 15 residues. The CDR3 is CASSSWEGSFYEQYF. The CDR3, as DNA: TGTGCCAGCAGCTCCTGGGAGGGATCTTTCTACGAGCAGTACTTC.

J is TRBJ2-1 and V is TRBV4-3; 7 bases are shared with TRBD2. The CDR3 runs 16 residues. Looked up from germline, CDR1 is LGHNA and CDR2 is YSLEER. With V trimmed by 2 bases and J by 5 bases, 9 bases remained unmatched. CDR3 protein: CASSQTLAAHNNEQFF. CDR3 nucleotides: TGCGCCAGCAGCCAAACTCTAGCGGCCCACAACAATGAGCAGTTCTTC.

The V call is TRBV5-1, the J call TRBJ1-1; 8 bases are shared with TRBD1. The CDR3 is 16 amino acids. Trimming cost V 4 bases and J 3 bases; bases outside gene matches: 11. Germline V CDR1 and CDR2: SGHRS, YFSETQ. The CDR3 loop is CASSPGQGWGDTEAFF. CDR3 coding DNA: TGCGCCAGCAGCCCCGGACAGGGTTGGGGGGACACTGAAGCTTTCTTT.

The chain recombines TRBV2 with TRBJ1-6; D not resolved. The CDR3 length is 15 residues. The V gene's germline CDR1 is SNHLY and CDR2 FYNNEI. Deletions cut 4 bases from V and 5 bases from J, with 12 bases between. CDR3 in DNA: TGTGCCAGCAGTGCCATGGACCGCGATAATTCACCCCTCCACTTT. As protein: CASSAMDRDNSPLHF.

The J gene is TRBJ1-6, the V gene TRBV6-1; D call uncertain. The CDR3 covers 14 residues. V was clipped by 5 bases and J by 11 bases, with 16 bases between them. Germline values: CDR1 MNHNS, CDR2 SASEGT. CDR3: CASSYVQRETPLHF. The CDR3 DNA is TGTGCCAGCAGTTATGTACAGCGAGAGACACCCCTCCACTTT.

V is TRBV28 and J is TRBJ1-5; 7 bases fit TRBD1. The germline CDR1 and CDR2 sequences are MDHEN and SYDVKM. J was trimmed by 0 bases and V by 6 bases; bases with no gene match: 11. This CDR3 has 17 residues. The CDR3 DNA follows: TGTGCCAGCAGCCACGGACAGGTCCATTTTAGCAATCAGCCCCAGCATTTT. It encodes CASSHGQVHFSNQPQHF. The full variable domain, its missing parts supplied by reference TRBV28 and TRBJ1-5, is DVKVTQSSRYLVKRTGEKVFLECVQDMDHENMFWYRQDPGLGLRLIYFSYDVKMKEKGDIPEGYSVSREKKERFSLILESASTNQTSMYLCASSHGQVHFSNQPQHFGDGTRLSIL.

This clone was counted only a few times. This CDR3 is CASSPGHGSYEQYF. In DNA, the CDR3 is TGTGCCAGTAGTCCGGGACATGGCTCCTACGAGCAGTACTTC. The rearrangement uses TRBV19 and TRBJ2-7; D may be TRBD1 (6 bases). The V end was cut by 5 bases, the J end by 0 bases, with 11 bases between. The germline V gene encodes CDR1 LNHDA and CDR2 SQIVND (reference sequence). The CDR3 covers 14 residues.

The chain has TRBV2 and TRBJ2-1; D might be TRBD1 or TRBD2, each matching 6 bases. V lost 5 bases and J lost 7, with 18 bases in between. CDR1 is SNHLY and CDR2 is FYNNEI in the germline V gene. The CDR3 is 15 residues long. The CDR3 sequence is CASSHKGGSPNEQFF. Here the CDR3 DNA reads TGTGCCAGCAGTCATAAGGGGGGATCCCCAAATGAGCAGTTCTTC.

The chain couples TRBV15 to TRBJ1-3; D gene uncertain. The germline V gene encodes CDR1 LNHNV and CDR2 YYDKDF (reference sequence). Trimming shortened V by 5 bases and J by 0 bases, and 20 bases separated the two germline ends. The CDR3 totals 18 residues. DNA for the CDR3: TGTGCCACCAGCCCTGGGGAGCACCGTGGCCTCTCTGGAAACACCATATATTTT. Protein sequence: CATSPGEHRGLSGNTIYF.

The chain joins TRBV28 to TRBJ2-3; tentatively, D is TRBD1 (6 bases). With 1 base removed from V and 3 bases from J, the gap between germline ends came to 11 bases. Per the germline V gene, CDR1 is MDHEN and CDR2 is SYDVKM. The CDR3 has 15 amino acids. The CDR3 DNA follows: TGTGCCAGCAGTTTATCCCTGGGGACAACAGATACGCAGTATTTT. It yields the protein CASSLSLGTTDTQYF.

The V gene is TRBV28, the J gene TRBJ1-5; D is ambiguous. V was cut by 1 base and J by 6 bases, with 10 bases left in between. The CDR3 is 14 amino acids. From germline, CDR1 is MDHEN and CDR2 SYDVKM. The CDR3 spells CASSLSMGSQPQHF. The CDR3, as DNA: TGTGCCAGCAGTTTATCCATGGGGAGTCAGCCCCAGCATTTT.

CDR3 loop: CASSLVQGARTDTQYF. CDR3 nucleotides: TGTGCCAGCAGCTTGGTACAGGGGGCGCGGACAGATACGCAGTATTTT. This rearrangement joins TRBV7-2 to TRBJ2-3; the match to TRBD1 covers 9 bases. The CDR3 is made up of 16 amino acids. Trimming at V came to 3 bases and at J to 3 bases, leaving 7 bases not matched to a gene. Germline loops: CDR1 SGHTA, CDR2 FQGNSA.

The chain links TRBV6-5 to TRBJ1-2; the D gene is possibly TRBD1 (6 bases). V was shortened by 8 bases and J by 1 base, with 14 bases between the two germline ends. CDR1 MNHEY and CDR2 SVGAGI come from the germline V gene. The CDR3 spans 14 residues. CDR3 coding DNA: TGTGCCAGCGCCAGGGGCAGGATTAACTATGGCTACACCTTC. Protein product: CASARGRINYGYTF.

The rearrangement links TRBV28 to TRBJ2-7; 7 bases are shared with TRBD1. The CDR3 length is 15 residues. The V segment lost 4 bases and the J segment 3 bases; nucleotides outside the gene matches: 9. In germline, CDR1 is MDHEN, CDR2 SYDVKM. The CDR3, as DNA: TGTGCCAGCAGTTCCCTCGGACAGGAGTACTACGAGCAGTACTTC. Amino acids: CASSSLGQEYYEQYF.

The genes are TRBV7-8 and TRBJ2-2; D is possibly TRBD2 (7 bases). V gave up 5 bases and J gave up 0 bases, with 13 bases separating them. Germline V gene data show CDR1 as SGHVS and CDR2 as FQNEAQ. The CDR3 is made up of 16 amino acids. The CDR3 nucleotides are TGTGCCAGCAGCAGGGGGACTACGCCGAACACCGGGGAGCTGTTTTTT. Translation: CASSRGTTPNTGELFF.

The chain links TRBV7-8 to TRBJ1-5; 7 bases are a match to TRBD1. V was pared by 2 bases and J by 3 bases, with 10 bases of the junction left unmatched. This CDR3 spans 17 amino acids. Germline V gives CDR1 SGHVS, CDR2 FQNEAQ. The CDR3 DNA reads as TGTGCCAGCAGCTTAAGGTCAGGGGGGGACCACAATCAGCCCCAGCATTTT. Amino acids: CASSLRSGGDHNQPQHF.